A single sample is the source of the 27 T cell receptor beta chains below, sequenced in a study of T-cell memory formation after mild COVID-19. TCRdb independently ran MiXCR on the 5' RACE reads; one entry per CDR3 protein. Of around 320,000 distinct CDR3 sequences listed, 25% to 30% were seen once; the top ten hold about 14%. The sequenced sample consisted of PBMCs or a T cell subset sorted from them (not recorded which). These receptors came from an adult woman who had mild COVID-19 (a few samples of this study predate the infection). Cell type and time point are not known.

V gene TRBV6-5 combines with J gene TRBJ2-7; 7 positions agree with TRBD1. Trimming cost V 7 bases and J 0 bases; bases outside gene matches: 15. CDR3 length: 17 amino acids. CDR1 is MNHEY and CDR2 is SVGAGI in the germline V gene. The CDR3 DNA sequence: TGTGCCAGCACCCAGACAGGGCGGCTAACCAACTCCTACGAGCAGTACTTC. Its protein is CASTQTGRLTNSYEQYF.

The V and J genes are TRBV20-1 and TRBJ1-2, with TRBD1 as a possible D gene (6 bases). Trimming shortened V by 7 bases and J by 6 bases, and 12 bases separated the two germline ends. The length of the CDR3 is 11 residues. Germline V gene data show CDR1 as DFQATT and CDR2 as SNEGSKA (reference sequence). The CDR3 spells CSVDRSNGYTF. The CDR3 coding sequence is TGCAGTGTCGACAGGTCAAATGGCTACACCTTC.

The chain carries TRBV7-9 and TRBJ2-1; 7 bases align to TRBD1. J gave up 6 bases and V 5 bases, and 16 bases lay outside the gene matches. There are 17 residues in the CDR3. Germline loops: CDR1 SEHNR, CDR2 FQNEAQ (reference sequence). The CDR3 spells CASSHRWDSASGNEQFF. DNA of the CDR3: TGTGCCAGCAGCCACCGATGGGACAGCGCCTCGGGCAATGAGCAGTTCTTC.

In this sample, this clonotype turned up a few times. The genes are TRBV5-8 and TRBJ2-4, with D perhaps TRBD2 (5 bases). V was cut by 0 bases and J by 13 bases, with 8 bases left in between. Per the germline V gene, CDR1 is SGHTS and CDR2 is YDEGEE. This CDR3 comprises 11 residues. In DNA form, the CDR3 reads TGTGCCAGCAGCTTGGCGGGGTTCCAGTACTTC. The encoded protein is CASSLAGFQYF.

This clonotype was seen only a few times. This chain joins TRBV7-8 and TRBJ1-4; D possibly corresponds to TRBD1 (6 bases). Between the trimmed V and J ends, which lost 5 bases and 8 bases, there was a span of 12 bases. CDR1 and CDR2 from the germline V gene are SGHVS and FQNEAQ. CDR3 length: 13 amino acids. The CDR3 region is CASSKFTGEKLFF. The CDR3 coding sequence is TGTGCCAGCAGCAAATTTACAGGGGAAAAACTGTTTTTT.

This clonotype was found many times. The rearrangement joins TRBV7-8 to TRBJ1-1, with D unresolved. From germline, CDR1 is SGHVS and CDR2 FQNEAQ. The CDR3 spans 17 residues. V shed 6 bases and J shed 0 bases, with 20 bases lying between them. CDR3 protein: CASSSIKLGRMNTEAFF. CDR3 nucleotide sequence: TGTGCCAGCAGTTCCATTAAGCTCGGACGGATGAACACTGAAGCTTTCTTT.

The CDR3 spells CSANPGTASTDTQYF. CDR3 coding DNA: TGCAGTGCTAATCCAGGGACAGCTAGCACAGATACGCAGTATTTT. The chain has TRBV20-1 and TRBJ2-3; 7 bases align to TRBD1. With V trimmed by 4 bases and J by 0 bases, 7 bases remained unmatched. This CDR3 comprises 15 residues. Germline CDR1 and CDR2: DFQATT and SNEGSKA (reference sequence).

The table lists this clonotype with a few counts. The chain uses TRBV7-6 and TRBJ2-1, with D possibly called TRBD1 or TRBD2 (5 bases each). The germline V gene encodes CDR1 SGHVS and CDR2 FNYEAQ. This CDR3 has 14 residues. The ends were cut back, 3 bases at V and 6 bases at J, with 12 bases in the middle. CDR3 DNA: TGTGCCAGCAGCTTCGGGACGGCTACCAATGAGCAGTTCTTC. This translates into CASSFGTATNEQFF. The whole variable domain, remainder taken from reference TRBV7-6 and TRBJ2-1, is GAGVSQSPRYKVTKRGQDVALRCDPISGHVSLYWYRQALGQGPEFLTYFNYEAQQDKSGLPNDRFSAERPEGSISTLTIQRTEQRDSAMYRCASSFGTATNEQFFGPGTRLTVL.

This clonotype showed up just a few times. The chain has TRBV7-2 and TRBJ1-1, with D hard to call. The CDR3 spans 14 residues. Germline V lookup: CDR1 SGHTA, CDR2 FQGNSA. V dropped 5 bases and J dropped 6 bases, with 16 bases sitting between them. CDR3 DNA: TGTGCCAGCAGCCGAGGCCCTACCGGCTCTGAAGCTTTCTTT. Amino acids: CASSRGPTGSEAFF.

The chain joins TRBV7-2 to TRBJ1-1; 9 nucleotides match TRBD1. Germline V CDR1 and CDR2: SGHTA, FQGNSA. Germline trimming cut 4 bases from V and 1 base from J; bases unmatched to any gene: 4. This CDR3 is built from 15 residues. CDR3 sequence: CASSSRTGENTEAFF. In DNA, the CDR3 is TGTGCCAGCAGCTCCCGGACAGGGGAGAACACTGAAGCTTTCTTT. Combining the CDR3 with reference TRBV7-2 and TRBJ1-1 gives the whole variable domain GAGVSQSPSNKVTEKGKDVELRCDPISGHTALYWYRQSLGQGLEFLIYFQGNSAPDKSGLPSDRFSAERTGGSVSTLTIQRTQQEDSAVYLCASSSRTGENTEAFFGQGTRLTVV.

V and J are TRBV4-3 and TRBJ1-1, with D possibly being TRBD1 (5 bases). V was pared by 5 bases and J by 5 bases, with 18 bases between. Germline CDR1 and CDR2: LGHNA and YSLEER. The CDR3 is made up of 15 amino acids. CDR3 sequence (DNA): TGCGCCAGCAGCTCGGACACCCTTACGTTGACTGAAGCTTTCTTT. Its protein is CASSSDTLTLTEAFF.

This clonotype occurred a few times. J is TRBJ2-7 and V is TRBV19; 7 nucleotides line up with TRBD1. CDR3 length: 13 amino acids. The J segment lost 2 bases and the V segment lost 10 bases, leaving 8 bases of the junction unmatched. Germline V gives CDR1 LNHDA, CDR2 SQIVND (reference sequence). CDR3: CATARQGTYEQYF. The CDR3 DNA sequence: TGTGCCACCGCAAGACAGGGAACCTACGAGCAGTACTTC.

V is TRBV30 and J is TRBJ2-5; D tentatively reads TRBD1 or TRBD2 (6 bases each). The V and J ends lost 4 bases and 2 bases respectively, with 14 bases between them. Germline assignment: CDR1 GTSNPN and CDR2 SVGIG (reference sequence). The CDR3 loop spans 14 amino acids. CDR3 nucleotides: TGTGCCTGGACCCCCGGGGGCAGTCAAGAGACCCAGTACTTC. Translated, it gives CAWTPGGSQETQYF.

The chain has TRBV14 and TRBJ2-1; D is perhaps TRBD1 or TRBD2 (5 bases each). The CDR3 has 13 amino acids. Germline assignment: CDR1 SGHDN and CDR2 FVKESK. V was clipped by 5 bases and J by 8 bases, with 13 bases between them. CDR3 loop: CASSVQGVHEQFF. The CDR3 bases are TGTGCCAGCAGCGTCCAGGGAGTCCATGAGCAGTTCTTC. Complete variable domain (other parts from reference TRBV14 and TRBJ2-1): EAGVTQFPSHSVIEKGQTVTLRCDPISGHDNLYWYRRVMGKEIKFLLHFVKESKQDESGMPNNRFLAERTGGTYSTLKVQPAELEDSGVYFCASSVQGVHEQFFGPGTRLTVL.

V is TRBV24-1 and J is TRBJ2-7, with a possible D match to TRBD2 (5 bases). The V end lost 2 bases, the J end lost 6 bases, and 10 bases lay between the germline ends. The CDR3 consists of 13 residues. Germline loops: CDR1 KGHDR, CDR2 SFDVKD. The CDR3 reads CATSDSNGIEQYF. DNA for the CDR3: TGTGCCACCAGTGATTCCAACGGGATCGAGCAGTACTTC.

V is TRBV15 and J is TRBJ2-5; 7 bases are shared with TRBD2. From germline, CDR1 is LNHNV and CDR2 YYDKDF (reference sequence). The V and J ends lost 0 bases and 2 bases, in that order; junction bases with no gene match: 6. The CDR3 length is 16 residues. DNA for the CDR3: TGTGCCACCAGCAGAGATCGGCTAGCGGCACAAGAGACCCAGTACTTC. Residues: CATSRDRLAAQETQYF.

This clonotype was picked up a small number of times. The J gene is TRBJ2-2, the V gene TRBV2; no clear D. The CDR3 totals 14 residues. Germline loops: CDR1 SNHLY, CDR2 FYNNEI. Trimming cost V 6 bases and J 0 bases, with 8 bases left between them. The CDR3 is CASSGLANTGELFF. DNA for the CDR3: TGTGCCAGCAGCGGGCTAGCGAACACCGGGGAGCTGTTTTTT.

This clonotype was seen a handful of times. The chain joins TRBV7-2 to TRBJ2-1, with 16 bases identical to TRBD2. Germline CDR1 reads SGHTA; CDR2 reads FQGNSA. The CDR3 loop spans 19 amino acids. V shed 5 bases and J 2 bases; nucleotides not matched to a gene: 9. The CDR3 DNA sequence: TGTGCCAGCAGCCCCAGGGGACTAGCGGGAGGGCCGACCTACAATGAGCAGTTCTTC. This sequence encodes CASSPRGLAGGPTYNEQFF.

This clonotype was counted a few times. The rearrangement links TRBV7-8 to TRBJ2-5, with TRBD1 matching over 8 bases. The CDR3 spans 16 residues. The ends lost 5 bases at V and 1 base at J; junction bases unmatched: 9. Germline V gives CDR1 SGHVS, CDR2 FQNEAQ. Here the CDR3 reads CASSQTGALIQETQYF. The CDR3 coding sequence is TGTGCCAGCAGCCAGACAGGGGCGTTGATCCAAGAGACCCAGTACTTC.

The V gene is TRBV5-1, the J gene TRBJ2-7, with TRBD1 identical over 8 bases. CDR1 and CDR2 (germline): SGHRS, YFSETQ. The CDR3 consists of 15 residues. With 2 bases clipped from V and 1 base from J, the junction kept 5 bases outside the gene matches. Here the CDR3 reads CASSFSRDRSYEQYF. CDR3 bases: TGCGCCAGCAGCTTCTCTCGGGACAGGTCCTACGAGCAGTACTTC.

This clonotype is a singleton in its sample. CDR3 DNA sequence: TGTGCCAGCAGCTTAGACAGTGCCGGAGGAGCTTTCTTT. This sequence encodes CASSLDSAGGAFF. The chain recombines TRBV11-3 with TRBJ1-1; D not resolved. Trimming stripped 0 bases from V and 10 bases from J, with 12 bases between. Germline CDR1 is SGHNT and CDR2 is YENEEA. CDR3 length: 13 amino acids. Complete variable domain (other parts from reference TRBV11-3 and TRBJ1-1): EAGVVQSPRYKIIEKKQPVAFWCNPISGHNTLYWYLQNLGQGPELLIRYENEEAVDDSQLPKDRFSAERLKGVDSTLKIQPAELGDSAVYLCASSLDSAGGAFFGQGTRLTVV.

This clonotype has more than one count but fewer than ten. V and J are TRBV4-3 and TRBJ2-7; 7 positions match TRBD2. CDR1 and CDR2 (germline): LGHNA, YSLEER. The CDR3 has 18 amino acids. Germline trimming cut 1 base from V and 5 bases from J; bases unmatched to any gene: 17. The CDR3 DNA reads TGCGCCAGCAGCCAAGCTTTCCGAGCGGGGTCCCTTAAGGACGAGCAGTACTTC. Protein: CASSQAFRAGSLKDEQYF.

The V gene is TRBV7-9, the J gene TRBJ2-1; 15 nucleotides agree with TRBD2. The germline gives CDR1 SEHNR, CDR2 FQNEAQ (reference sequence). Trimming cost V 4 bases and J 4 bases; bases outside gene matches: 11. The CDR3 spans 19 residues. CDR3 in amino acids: CASSSRTSGGAVLYNEQFF. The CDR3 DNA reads TGTGCCAGCAGCTCCCGGACTAGCGGGGGGGCGGTCTTATACAATGAGCAGTTCTTC.

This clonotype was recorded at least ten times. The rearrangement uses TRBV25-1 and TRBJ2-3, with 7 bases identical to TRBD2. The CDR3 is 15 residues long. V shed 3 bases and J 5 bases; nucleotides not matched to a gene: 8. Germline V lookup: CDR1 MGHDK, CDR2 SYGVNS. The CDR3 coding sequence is TGTGCCAGCAGTGATGGTAGGACTAGACTAGATACGCAGTATTTT. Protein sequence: CASSDGRTRLDTQYF.

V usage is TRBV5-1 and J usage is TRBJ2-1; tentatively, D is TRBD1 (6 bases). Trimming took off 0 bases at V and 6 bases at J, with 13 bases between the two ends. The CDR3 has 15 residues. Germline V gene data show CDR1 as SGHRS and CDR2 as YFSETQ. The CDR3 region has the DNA TGCGCCAGCAGCTTGGGAACAGGGTTAGGCAATGAGCAGTTCTTC. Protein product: CASSLGTGLGNEQFF.

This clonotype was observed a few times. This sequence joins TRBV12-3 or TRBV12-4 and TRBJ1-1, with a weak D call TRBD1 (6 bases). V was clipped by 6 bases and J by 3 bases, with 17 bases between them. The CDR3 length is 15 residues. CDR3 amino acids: CASSRGQGQYTEAFF. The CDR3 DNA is TGTGCCAGCAGCCGCGGCCAGGGGCAGTACACTGAAGCTTTCTTT.

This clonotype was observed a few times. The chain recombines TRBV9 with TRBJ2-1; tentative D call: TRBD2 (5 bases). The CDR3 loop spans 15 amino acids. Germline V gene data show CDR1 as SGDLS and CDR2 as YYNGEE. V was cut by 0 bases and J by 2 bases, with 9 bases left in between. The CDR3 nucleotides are TGTGCCAGCAGCGTAGGCGGGCTAACCTACAATGAGCAGTTCTTC. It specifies CASSVGGLTYNEQFF.